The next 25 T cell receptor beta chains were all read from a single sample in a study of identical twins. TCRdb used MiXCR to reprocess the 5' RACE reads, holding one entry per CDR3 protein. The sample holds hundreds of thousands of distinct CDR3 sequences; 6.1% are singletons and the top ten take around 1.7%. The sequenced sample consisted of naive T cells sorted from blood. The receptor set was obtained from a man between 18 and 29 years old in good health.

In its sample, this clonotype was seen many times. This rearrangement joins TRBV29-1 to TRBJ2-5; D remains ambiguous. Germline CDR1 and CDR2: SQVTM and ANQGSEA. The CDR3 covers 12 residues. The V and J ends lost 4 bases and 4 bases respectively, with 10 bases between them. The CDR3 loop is CSVASAPETQYF. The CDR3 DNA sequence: TGCAGCGTTGCCTCCGCCCCAGAGACCCAGTACTTC.

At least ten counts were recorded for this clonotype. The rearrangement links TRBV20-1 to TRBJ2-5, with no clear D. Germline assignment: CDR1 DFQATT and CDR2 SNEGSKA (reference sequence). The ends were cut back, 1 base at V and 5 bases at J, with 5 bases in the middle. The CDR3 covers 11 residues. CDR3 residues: CSARGPETQYF. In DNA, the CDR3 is TGCAGTGCTAGAGGTCCGGAGACCCAGTACTTC.

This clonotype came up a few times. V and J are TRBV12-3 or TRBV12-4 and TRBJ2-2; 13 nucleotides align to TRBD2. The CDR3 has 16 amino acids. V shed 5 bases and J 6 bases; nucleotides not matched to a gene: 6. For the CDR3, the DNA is TGTGCCAGCAGTGCCACTAGCGGGAGGGTTGCCGGGGAGCTGTTTTTT. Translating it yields CASSATSGRVAGELFF.

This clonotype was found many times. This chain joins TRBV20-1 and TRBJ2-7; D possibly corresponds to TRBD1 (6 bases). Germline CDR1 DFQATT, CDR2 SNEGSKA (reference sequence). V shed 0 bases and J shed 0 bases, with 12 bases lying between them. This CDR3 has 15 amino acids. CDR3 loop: CSARDEGHSSYEQYF. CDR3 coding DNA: TGCAGTGCTAGAGATGAGGGACACAGCTCCTACGAGCAGTACTTC.

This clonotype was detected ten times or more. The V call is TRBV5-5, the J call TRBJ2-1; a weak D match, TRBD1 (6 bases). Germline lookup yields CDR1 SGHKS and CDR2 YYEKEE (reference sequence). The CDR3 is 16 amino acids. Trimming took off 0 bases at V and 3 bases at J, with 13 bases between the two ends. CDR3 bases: TGTGCCAGCAGCTTGGTTGGACAGACCATCTACAATGAGCAGTTCTTC. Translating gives CASSLVGQTIYNEQFF.

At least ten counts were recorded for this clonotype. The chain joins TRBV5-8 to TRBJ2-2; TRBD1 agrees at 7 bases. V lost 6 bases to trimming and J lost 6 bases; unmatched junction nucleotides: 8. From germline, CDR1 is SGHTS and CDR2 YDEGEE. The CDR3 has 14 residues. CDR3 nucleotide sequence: TGTGCCAGCATGCTGGACAGGCCCCCCGGGGAGCTGTTTTTT. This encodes CASMLDRPPGELFF.

CDR3 DNA: TGCGCCAGCAGCTTGGCCGAGGGGATGTACACCTTC. Its translation: CASSLAEGMYTF. This chain uses TRBV5-1 with TRBJ1-2; a weak D match, TRBD1 (5 bases). The V end was cut by 0 bases, the J end by 11 bases, with 11 bases between. Germline assignment: CDR1 SGHRS and CDR2 YFSETQ. The CDR3 has 12 residues.

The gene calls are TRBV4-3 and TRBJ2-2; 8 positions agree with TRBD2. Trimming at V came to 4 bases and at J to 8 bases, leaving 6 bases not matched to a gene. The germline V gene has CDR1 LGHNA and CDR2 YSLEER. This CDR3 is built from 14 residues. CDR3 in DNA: TGCGCCAGCAGCCTGGGACTAGTAGGAGGGGAGCTGTTTTTT. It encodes CASSLGLVGGELFF.

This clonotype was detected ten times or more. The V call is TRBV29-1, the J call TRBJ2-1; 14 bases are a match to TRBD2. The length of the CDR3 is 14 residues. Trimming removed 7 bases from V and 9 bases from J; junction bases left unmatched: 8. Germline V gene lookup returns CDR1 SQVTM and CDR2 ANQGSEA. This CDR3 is CSARLAGGPSEQFF. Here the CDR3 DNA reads TGCAGCGCTAGACTAGCGGGAGGGCCGAGTGAGCAGTTCTTC.

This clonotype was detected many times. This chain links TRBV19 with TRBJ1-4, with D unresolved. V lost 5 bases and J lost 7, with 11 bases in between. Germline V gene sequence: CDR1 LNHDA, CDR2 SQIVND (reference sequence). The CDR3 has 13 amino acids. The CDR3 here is CASSDQLGEKLFF. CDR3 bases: TGTGCCAGTAGTGACCAACTCGGTGAAAAACTGTTTTTT.

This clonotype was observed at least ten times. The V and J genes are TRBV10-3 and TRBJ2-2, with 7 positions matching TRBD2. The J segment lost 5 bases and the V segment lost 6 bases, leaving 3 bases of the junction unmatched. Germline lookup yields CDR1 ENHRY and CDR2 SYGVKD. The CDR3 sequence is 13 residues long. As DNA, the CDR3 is TGTGCCATCAGACCGGGAGGTACCGGGGAGCTGTTTTTT. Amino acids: CAIRPGGTGELFF.

CDR3 sequence (DNA): TGTGCCAGCAGTCGCCGGGACGGCACTAATAATGAAAAACTGTTTTTT. Translated: CASSRRDGTNNEKLFF. The chain uses TRBV6-1 and TRBJ1-4; a possible D gene is TRBD1 (5 bases). The germline gives CDR1 MNHNS, CDR2 SASEGT. The CDR3 is 16 residues long. The V end was cut by 5 bases, the J end by 4 bases, with 17 bases between.

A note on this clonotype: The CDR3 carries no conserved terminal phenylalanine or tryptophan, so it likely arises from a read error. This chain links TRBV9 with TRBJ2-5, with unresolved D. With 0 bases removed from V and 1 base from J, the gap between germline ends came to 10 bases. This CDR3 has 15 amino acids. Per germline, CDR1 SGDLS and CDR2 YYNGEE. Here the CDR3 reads CASSVEGTPQETQYP. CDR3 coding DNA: TGTGCCAGCAGCGTAGAGGGCACACCCCAAGAGACCCAGTACCCC.

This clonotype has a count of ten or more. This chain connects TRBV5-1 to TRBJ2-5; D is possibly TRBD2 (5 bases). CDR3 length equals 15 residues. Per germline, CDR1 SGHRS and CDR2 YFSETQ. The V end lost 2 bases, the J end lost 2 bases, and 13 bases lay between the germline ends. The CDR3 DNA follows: TGCGCCAGCAGCTTCAGCACTAGAGGGCAAGAGACCCAGTACTTC. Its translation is CASSFSTRGQETQYF. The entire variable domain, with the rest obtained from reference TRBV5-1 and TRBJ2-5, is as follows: KAGVTQTPRYLIKTRGQQVTLSCSPISGHRSVSWYQQTPGQGLQFLFEYFSETQRNKGNFPGRFSGRQFSNSRSEMNVSTLELGDSALYLCASSFSTRGQETQYFGPGTRLLVL.

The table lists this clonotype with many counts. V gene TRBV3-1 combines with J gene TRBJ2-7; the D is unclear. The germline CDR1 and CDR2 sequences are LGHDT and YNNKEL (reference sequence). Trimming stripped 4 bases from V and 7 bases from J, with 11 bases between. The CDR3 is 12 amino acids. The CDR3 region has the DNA TGTGCCAGCAGCCTGTTCGTGGGTGAGCAGTACTTC. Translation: CASSLFVGEQYF.

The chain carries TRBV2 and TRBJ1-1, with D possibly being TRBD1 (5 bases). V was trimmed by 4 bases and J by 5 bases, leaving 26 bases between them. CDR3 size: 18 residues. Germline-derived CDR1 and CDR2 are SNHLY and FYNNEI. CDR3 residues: CASSVRGWGMSDGTEAFF. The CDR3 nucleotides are TGTGCCAGCAGTGTGAGGGGATGGGGGATGAGCGACGGAACTGAAGCTTTCTTT.

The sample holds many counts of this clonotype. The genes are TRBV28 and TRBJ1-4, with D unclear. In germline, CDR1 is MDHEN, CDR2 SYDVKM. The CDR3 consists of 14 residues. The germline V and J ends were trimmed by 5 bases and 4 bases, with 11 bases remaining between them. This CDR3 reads CASSPRAHNEKLFF. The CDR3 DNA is TGTGCCAGCAGTCCCCGGGCCCATAATGAAAAACTGTTTTTT.

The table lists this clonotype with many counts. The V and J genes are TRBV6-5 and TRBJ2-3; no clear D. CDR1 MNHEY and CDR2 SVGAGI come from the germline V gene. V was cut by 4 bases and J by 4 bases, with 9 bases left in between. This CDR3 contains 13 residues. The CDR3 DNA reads TGTGCCAGCAGTTCCCAGTTTGCAGATACGCAGTATTTT. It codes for CASSSQFADTQYF.

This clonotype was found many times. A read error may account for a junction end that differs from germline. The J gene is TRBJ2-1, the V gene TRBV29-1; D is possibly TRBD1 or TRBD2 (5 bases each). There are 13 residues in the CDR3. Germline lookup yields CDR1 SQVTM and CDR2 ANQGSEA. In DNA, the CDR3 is TGCAGCGTCCGGGACCTCTCCCACAATGAGCAGTTCTTC. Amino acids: CSVRDLSHNEQFF.

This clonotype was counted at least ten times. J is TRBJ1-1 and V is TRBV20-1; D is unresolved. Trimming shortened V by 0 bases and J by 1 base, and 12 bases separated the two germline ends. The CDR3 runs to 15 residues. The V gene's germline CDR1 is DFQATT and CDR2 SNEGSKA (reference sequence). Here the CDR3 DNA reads TGCAGTGCTAGAGATAGGCGGGCCGGGAACACTGAAGCTTTCTTT. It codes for CSARDRRAGNTEAFF.

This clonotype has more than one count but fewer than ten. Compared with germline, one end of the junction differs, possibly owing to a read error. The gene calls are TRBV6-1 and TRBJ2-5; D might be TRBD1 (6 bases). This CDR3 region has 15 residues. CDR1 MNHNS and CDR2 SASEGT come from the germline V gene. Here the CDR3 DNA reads TGTGCCAGCATTCGCCTAACAGGGTACCAGGAGACCCAGTACTTC. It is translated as CASIRLTGYQETQYF.

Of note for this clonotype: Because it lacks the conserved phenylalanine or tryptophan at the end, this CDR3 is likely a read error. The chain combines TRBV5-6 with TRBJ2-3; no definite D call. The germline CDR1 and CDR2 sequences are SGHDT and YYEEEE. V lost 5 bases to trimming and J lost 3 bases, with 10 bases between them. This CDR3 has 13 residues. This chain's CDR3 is CASSVAFTDTQYY. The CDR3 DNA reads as TGTGCCAGCAGTGTGGCGTTTACAGATACGCAGTATTAT.

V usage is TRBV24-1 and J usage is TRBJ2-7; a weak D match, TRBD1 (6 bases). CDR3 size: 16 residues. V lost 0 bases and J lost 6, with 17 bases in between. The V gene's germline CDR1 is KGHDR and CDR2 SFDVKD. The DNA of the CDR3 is TGTGCCACCAGTGATTTGCAAGAGGGGGACGAGTGCGAGCAGTACGTC. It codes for CATSDLQEGDECEQYV.

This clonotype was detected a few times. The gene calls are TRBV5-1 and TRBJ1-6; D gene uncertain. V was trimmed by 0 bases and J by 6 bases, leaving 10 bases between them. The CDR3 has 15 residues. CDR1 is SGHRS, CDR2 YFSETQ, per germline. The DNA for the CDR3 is TGCGCCAGCAGCTTGGGGACGAATTTTAATTCACCCCTCCACTTT. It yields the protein CASSLGTNFNSPLHF.

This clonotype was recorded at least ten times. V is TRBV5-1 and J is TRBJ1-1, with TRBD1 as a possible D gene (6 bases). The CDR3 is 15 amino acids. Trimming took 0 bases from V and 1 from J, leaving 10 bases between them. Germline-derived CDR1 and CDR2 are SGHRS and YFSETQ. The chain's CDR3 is CASSLAGGPNTEAFF. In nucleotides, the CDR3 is TGCGCCAGCAGCTTGGCCGGGGGGCCGAACACTGAAGCTTTCTTT.